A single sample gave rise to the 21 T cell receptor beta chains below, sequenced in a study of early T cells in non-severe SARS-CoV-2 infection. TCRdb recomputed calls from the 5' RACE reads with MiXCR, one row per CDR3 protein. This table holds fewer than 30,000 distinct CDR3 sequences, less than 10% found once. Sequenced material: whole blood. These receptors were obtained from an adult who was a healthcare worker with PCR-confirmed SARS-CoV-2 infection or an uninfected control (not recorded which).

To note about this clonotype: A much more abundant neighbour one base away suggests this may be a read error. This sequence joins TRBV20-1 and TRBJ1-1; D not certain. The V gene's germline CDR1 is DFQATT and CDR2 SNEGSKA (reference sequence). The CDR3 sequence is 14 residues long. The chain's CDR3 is CSARGEGSNTEAYF. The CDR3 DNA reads TGCAGTGCTAGAGGGGAGGGATCCAACACTGAAGCTTACTTT.

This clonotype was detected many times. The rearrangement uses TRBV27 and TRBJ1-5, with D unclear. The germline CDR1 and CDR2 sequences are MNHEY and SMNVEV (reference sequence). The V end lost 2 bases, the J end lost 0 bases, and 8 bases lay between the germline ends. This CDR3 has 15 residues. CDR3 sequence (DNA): TGTGCCAGCAGTTTAACGTATTATAGCAATCAGCCCCAGCATTTT. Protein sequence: CASSLTYYSNQPQHF.

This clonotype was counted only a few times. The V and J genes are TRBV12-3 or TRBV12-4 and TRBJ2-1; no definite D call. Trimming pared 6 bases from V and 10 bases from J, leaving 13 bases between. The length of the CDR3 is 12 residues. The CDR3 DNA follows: TGTGCCAGCAGACCTGACGGGTCGGAGCAGTTCTTC. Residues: CASRPDGSEQFF.

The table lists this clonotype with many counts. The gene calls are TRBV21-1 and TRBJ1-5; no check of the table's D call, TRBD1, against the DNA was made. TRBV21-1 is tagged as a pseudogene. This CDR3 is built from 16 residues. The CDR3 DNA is TGTGCCAGCAGGTGGGGCAGGATGAGGAGCAATCAGCCCCAGCATTTT. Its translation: CASRWGRMRSNQPQHF.

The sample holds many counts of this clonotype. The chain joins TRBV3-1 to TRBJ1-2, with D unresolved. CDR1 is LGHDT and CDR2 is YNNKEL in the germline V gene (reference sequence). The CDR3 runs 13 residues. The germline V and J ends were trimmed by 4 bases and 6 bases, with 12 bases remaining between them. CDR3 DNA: TGTGCCAGCAGCCGTACGGGTTTAGATGGCTACACCTTC. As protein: CASSRTGLDGYTF.

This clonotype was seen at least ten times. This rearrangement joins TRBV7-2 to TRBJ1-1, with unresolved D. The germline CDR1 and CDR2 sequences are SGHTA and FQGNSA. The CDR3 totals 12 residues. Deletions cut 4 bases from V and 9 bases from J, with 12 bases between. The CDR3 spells CASSSTASKAFF. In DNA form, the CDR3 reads TGTGCCAGCAGCTCAACAGCATCTAAAGCTTTCTTT.

DNA for the CDR3: TGTGCCAGCAGCTTCCAGGGGAACGAGCAGTACTTC. This gives the protein CASSFQGNEQYF. The V gene is TRBV7-8, the J gene TRBJ2-7; the D gene is possibly TRBD1 (6 bases). Per the germline V gene, CDR1 is SGHVS and CDR2 is FQNEAQ. V was trimmed by 3 bases and J by 5 bases, leaving 8 bases between them. This CDR3 region has 12 residues.

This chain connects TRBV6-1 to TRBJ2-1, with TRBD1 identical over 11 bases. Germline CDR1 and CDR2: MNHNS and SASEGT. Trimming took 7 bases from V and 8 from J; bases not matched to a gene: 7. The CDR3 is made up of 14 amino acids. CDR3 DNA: TGTGCCAGCACCAAGGGACAGGGGGGGGATGAGCAGTTCTTC. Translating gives CASTKGQGGDEQFF.

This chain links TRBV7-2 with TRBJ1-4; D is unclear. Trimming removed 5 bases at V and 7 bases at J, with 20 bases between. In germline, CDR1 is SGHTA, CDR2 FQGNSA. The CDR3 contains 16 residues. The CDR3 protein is CASSPGGGLRFEKLFF. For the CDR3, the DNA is TGTGCCAGCAGCCCCGGCGGAGGCCTCAGGTTTGAAAAACTGTTTTTT.

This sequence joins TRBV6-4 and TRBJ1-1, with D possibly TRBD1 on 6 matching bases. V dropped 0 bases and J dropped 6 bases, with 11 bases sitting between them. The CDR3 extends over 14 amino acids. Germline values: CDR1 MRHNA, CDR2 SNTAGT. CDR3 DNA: TGTGCCAGCAGTGACTCCCACAGGGCGGCTGAAGCTTTCTTT. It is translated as CASSDSHRAAEAFF.

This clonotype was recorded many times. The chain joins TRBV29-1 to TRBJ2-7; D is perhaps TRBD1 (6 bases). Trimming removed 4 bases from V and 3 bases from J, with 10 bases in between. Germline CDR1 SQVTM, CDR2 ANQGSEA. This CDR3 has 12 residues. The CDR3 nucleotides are TGCAGCGTTGCAGGGGCGAACTACGAGCAGTACTTC. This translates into CSVAGANYEQYF.

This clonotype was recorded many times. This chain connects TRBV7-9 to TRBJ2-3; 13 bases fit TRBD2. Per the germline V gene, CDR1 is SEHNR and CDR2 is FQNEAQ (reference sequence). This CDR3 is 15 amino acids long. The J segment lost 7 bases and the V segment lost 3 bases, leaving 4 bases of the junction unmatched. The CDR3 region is CASSLTSGGTNTQYF. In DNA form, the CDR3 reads TGTGCCAGCAGCTTGACTAGCGGGGGGACCAATACGCAGTATTTT.

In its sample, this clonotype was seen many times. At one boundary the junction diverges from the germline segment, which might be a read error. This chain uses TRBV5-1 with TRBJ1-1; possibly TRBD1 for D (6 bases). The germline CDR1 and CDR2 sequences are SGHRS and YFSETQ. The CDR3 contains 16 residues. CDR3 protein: CASSPGRSGENPEAFF. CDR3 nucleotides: TGCGCCAGCAGCCCAGGCCGGTCAGGGGAGAACCCTGAAGCTTTCTTT.

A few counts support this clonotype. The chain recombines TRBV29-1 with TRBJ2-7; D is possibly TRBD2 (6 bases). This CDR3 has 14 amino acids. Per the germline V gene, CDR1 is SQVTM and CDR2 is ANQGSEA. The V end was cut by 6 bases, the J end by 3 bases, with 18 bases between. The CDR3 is CSVYQDTGVYEQYF. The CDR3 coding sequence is TGCAGCGTGTATCAGGACACGGGGGTCTACGAGCAGTACTTC.

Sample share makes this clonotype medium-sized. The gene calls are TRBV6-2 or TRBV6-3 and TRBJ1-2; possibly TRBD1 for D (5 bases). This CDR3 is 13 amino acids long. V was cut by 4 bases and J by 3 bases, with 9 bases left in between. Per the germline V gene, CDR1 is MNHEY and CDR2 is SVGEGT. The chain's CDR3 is CASSWGMDYGYTF. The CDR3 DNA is TGTGCCAGCAGTTGGGGCATGGACTATGGCTACACCTTC.

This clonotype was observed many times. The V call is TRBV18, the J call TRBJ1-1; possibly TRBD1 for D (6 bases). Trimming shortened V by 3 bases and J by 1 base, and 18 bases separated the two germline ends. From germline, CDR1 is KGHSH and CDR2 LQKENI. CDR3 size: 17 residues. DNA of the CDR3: TGTGCCAGCTCACCCCTCCCGCCGGGACACAAGAACACTGAAGCTTTCTTT. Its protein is CASSPLPPGHKNTEAFF. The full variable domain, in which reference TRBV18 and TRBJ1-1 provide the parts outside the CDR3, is NAGVMQNPRHLVRRRGQEARLRCSPMKGHSHVYWYRQLPEEGLKFMVYLQKENIIDESGMPKERFSAEFPKEGPSILRIQQVVRGDSAAYFCASSPLPPGHKNTEAFFGQGTRLTVV.

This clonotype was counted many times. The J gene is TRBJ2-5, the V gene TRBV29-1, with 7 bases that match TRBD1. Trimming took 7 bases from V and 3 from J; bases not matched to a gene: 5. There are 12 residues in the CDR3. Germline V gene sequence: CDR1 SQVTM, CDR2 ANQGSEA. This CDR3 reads CSAGTAEETQYF. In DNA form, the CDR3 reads TGCAGCGCTGGGACAGCCGAAGAGACCCAGTACTTC. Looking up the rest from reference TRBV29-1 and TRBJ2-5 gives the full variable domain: SAVISQKPSRDICQRGTSLTIQCQVDSQVTMMFWYRQQPGQSLTLIATANQGSEATYESGFVIDKFPISRPNLTFSTLTVSNMSPEDSSIYLCSAGTAEETQYFGPGTRLLVL.

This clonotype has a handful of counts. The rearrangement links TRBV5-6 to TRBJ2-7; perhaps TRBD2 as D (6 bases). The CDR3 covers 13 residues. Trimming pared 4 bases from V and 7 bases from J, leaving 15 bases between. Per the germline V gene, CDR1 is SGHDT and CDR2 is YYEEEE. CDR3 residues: CASSLQRRGEQYF. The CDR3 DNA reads TGTGCCAGCAGCCTGCAAAGGAGGGGTGAGCAGTACTTC.

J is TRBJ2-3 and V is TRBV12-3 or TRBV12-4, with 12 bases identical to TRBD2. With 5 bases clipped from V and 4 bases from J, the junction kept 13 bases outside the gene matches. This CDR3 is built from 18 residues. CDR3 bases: TGTGCCAGCAGTCTACGAATGACTAGCGGGGGACGGGCAGATACGCAGTATTTT. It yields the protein CASSLRMTSGGRADTQYF.

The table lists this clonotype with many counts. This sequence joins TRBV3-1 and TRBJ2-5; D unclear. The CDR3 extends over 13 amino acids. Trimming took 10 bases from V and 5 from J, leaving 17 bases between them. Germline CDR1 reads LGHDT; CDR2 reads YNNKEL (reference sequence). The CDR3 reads CATAAPDRETQYF. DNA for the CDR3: TGTGCCACCGCAGCTCCCGACCGGGAGACCCAGTACTTC.

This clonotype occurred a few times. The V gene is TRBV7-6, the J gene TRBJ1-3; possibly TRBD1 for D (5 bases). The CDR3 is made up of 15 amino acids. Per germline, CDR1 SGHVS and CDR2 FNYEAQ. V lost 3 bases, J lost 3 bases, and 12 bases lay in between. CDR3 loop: CASSLTARVGNTIYF. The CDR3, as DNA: TGTGCCAGCAGCTTGACAGCTAGAGTTGGAAACACCATATATTTT.